This note documents a single T cell receptor (beta chain) sequence. This record comes from a study of cytomegalovirus exposure and HLA in healthy donors. In the PCR, 60 Vbeta and 13 Jbeta primers were used. Using immunoSEQ multiplex PCR, the repertoire was profiled, and TCRdb retains in-frame clones only, with some absent. The sample lists 170,000 or so clones, roughly 82% occurring once. CDR1 is SGDLS and CDR2 is YYNGEE in the germline V gene. This CDR3 is built from 15 residues. Trimming removed 0 bases at V and 1 base at J, with 11 bases between. Sequenced material: PBMCs. V and J are TRBV9 and TRBJ2-7, with D unclear. The clonotype originates from a woman under 40 in good health and CMV-seronegative. CDR3 amino acids: CASSVGNSISYEQYF. CDR3 nucleotides: TGTGCCAGCAGCGTAGGTAACAGTATATCCTACGAGCAGTACTTC.